One sample yielded the 2 T cell receptor beta chains listed below, sequenced in a study of blood T cell repertoires in COVID-19. Clones were sequenced by immunoSEQ multiplex PCR, and TCRdb holds only the in-frame ones, with some missing. Counted here are roughly 340,000 clones, about 90% occurring once; the ten biggest clones make up 3% to 4%. Sequencing was done on a sample of peripheral blood. Source of these receptors: a young woman who had recovered from COVID-19.

This chain connects TRBV6-6 to TRBJ2-7, with 11 nucleotides matching TRBD1. J gave up 0 bases and V 7 bases, and 5 bases lay outside the gene matches. This CDR3 region has 15 residues. Germline lookup yields CDR1 MNHNY and CDR2 SVGAGI (reference sequence). The CDR3 protein is CASTKGQGGSYEQYV. Here the CDR3 DNA reads TGTGCCAGCACCAAGGGACAGGGGGGCTCCTACGAGCAGTACGTC.

The gene calls are TRBV5-1 and TRBJ2-5; 8 nucleotides agree with TRBD1. After removal of 3 bases from V and 1 base from J, the junction contained 2 bases not matched to a gene. The germline V gene has CDR1 SGHRS and CDR2 YFSETQ. The CDR3 covers 14 residues. The CDR3 bases are TGCGCCAGCAGCTCGGGACAGGTCCAAGAGACCCAGTACTTC. Its translation: CASSSGQVQETQYF.